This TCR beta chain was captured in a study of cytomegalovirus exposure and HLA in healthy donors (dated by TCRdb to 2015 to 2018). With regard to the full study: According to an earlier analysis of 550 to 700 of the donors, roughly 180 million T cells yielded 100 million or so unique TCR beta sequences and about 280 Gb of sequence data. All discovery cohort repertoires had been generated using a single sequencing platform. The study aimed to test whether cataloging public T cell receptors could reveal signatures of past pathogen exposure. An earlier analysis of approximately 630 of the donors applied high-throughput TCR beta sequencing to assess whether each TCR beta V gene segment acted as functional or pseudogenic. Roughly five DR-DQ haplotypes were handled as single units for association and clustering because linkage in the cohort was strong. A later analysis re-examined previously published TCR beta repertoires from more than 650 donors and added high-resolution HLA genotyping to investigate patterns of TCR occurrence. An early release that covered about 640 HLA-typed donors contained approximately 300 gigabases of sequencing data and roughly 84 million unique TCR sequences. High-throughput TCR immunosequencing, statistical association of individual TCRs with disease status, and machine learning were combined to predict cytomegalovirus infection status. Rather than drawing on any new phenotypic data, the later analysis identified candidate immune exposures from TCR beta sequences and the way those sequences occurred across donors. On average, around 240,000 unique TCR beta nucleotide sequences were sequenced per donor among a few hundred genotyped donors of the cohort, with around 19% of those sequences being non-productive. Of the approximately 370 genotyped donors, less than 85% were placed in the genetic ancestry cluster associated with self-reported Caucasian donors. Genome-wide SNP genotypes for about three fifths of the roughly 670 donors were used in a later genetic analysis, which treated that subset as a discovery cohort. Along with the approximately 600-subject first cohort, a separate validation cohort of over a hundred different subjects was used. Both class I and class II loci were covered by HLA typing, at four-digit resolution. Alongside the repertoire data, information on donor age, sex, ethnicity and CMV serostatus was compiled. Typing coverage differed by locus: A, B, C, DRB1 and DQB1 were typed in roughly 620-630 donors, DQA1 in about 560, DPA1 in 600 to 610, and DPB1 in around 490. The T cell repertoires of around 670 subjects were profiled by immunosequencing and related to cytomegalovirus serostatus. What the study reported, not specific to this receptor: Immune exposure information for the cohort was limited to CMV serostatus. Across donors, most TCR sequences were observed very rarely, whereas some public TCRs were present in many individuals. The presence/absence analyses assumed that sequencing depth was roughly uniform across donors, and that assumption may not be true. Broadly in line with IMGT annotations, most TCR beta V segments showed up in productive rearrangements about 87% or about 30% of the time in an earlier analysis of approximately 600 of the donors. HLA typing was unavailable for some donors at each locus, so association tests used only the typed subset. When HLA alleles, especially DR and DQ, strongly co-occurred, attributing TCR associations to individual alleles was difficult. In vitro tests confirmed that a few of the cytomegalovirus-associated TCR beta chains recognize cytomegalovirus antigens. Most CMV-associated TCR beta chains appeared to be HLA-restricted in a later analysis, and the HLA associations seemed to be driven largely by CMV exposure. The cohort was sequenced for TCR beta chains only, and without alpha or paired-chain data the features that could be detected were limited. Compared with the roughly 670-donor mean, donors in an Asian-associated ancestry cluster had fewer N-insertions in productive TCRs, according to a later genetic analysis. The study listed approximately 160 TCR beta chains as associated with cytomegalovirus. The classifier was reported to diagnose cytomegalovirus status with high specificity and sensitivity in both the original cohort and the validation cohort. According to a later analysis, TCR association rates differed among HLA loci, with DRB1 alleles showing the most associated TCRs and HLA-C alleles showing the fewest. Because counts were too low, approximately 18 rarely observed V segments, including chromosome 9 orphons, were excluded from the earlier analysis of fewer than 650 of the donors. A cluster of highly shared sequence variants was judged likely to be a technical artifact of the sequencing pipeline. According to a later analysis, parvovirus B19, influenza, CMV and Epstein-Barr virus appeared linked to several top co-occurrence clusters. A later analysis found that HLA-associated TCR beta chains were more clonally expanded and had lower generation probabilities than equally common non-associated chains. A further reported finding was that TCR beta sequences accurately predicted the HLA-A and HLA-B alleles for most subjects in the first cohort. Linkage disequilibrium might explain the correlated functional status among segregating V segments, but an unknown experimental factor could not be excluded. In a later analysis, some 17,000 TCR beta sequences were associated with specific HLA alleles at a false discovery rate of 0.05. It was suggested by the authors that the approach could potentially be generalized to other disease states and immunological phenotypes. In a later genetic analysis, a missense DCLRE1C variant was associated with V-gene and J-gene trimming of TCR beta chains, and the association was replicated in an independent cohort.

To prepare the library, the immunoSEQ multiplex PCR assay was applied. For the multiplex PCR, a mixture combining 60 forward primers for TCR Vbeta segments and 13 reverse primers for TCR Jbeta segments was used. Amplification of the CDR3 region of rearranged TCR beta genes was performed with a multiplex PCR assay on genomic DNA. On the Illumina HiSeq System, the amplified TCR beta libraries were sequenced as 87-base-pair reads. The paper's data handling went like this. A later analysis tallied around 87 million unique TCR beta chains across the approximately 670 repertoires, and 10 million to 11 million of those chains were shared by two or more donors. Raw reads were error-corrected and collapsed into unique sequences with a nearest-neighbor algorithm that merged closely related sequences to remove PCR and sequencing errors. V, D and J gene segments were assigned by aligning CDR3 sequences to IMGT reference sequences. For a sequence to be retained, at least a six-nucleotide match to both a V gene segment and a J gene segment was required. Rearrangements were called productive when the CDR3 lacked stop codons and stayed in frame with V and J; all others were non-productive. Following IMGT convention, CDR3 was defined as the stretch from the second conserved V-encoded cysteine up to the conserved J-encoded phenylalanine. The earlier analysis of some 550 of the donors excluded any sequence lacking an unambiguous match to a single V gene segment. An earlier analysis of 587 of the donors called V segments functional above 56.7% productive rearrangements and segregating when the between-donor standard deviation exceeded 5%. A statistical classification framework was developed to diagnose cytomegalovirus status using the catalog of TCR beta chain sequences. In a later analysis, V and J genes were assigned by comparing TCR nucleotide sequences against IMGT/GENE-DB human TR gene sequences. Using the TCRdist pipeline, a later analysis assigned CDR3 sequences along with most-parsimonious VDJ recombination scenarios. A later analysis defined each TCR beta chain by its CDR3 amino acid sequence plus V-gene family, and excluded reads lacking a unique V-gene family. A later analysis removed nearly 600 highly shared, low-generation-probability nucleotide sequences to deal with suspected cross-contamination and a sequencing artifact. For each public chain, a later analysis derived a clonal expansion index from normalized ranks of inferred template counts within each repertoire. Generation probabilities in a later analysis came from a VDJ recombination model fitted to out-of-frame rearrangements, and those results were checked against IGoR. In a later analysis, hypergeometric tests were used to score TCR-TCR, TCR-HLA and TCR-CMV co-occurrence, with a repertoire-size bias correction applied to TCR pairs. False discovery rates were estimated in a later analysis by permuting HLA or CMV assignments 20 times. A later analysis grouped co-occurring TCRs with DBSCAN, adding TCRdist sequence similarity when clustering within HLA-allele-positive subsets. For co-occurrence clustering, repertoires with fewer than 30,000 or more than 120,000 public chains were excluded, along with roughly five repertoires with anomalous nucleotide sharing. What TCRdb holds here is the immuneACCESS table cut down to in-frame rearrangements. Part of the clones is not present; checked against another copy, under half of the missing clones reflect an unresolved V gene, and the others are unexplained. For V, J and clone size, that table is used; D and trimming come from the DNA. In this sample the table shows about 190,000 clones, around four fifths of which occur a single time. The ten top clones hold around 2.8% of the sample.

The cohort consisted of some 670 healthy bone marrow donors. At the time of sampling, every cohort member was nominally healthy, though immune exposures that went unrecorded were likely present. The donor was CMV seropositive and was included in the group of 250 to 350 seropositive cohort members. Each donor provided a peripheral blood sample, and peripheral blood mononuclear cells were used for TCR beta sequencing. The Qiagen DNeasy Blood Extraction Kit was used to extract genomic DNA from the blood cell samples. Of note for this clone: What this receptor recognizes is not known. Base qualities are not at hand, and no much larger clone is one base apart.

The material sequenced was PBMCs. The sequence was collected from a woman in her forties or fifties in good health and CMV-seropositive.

The nucleotide sequence reads TGTGCCAGCTCACCCGGGTCCGCGGGGGAGACCCAGTACTTC. This gives the protein CASSPGSAGETQYF. In this chain, TRBV18 is recombined with TRBJ2-5, with TRBD2 perhaps the D gene, on 6 matching bases. CDR1 is given as KGHSH and CDR2 as LQKENI, both from the germline V gene. Inclusive of the bounding cysteine and phenylalanine, the CDR3 is 14 residues long. Only the CDR3 region is kept as DNA, spanning 42 bases read in frame from base 1. The V end loses 3 bases and the J end loses 5 bases, and a stretch of 13 bases separates them.